A selection of T cell receptor beta chains follows, all from one sample in a study of response to subunit inactivated influenza vaccine. TCRdb itself ran the RT-PCR reads through MiXCR, one entry per CDR3 protein. The repertoire consists of 700,000 to 900,000 distinct CDR3 sequences, with about 20% occurring once and the leading ten covering around 9.6%. Sequenced material: PBMCs from blood, taken more than 4 days after vaccination. Receptors were obtained from a man aged 50 to 59 who received an inactivated influenza vaccine. The CDR3 runs from the conserved cysteine through the conserved F or W. A D gene is named only where the DNA matches it firmly. Not all rows give a size; the values are once, few, many and, for expanded clones, a class.

abundance | d_gene | j_gene | v_gene | CDR3nt | CDR3aa
. | . | TRBJ2-5 | TRBV11-2 | TGTGCCAGCAGCCGCGGTGGGGTCCAGTACTTC | CASSRGGVQYF
. | . | TRBJ2-1 | TRBV28 | TGTGCCAGCAGGGTGAAAGGCCGGGAGCAGTTCTTC | CASRVKGREQFF
. | TRBD1 | TRBJ2-2 | TRBV7-9 | TGTGCCAGCAGCCGAGTTTGGGACAGGGCTCGCACCGGGGAGCTGTTTTTT | CASSRVWDRARTGELFF
many | . | TRBJ1-1 | TRBV18 | TGTGCCAATAGCAGGGACCCGAACACTGAAGCTTTCTTT | CANSRDPNTEAFF
. | . | TRBJ2-3 | TRBV9 | TGTGCCAGCAGCGCGGGACTCAAGGATACGCAGTATTTT | CASSAGLKDTQYF
. | . | TRBJ1-2 | TRBV7-9 | TGTGCCAGCAGCGTCTCCAGGGCCTACTATGGCTACACCTTC | CASSVSRAYYGYTF
many | . | TRBJ2-3 | TRBV5-1 | TGCGCCAGCAGCTTTGTCCCAGAATGGGGCCTTTTTGGAGATACGCAGTATTTT | CASSFVPEWGLFGDTQYF
few | . | TRBJ2-2 | TRBV5-1 | TGCGCCAGCAGCTATGTTGGAGGGCCCGGGGAGCTGTTTTTT | CASSYVGGPGELFF
. | . | TRBJ1-3 | TRBV25-1 | TGTGCCAGCAGTGACCTCAAGTCTGGAAACACCATATATTTT | CASSDLKSGNTIYF
. | . | TRBJ2-5 | TRBV7-2 | TGTGCCAGCAGCACTTGGACAGCGGCCCGAGAGACCCAGTACTTC | CASSTWTAARETQYF
. | TRBD1 | TRBJ1-1 | TRBV19 | TGTGCCAGTAGTATAGATCCGGGACAGCGATACACTGAAGCTTTCTTT | CASSIDPGQRYTEAFF
. | . | TRBJ2-5 | TRBV12-3/TRBV12-4 | TGTGCCAGCAGTTTTCTCGGCAGGGGAGAGACCCAGTACTTC | CASSFLGRGETQYF
. | . | TRBJ1-2 | TRBV29-1 | TGCAGCGTTGAAGGCGTTTTTGAAACTAACTATGGCTACACCTTC | CSVEGVFETNYGYTF
. | . | TRBJ2-1 | TRBV29-1 | TGCAGCGTTGCTGGGGGAAGGGGGAATGAGCAGTTCTTC | CSVAGGRGNEQFF
few | TRBD1 | TRBJ2-7 | TRBV29-1 | TGCAGCGTGAAAACCCCGGGACAGGTGACCTACGAGCAGTACTTC | CSVKTPGQVTYEQYF
many | . | TRBJ2-6 | TRBV20-1 | TGCAGTGCTATGAGATCTGGGGCCAACGTCCTGACTTTC | CSAMRSGANVLTF
. | . | TRBJ2-1 | TRBV5-1 | TGCGCCAGCAGCTTGGGCCAGGGGGGAGGTGAGCAGTTCTTC | CASSLGQGGGEQFF
few | . | TRBJ2-7 | TRBV29-1 | TGCAGCGTTGAGCCCAGGGGGGCGGGGGAGCAGTACTTC | CSVEPRGAGEQYF
. | . | TRBJ2-7 | TRBV29-1 | TGCAGCGTTGTCCAGAAATCCTACGAGCAGTACTTC | CSVVQKSYEQYF
few | TRBD1 | TRBJ2-3 | TRBV4-1 | TGCGCCAGCAGCCAAAACCAGGGGGTCAGGACAGATACGCAGTATTTT | CASSQNQGVRTDTQYF
. | . | TRBJ2-1 | TRBV29-1 | TGCAGCGTTGGGGATAGTAGTGAGCAGTTCTTC | CSVGDSSEQFF
. | TRBD1 | TRBJ1-2 | TRBV29-1 | TGCAGCGTCGTGGCCCAGGGGGCAGACTATGGCTACACCTTC | CSVVAQGADYGYTF
many | TRBD1 | TRBJ2-1 | TRBV6-5 | TGTGCCAGCAGTTCGGCCCGGGACAGGGTCGGAGATGAGCAGTTCTTC | CASSSARDRVGDEQFF
. | . | TRBJ2-2 | TRBV5-1 | TGCGCCAGCAGCCCCGCGACGACCGGGGAGCTGTTTTTT | CASSPATTGELFF
few | . | TRBJ1-6 | TRBV4-1 | TGCGCCAGCAGCCTAGAAATGGGGGGGTCGTCACCCCTCCACTTT | CASSLEMGGSSPLHF
. | . | TRBJ2-3 | TRBV6-1 | TGTGCCAGCAGTCGAATGGGAGGCACAGATACGCAGTATTTT | CASSRMGGTDTQYF
once | TRBD1 | TRBJ1-4 | TRBV5-1 | TGCGCCAGCAGCAAGGGGACAGGGGCGAATGAAAAACTGTTTTTT | CASSKGTGANEKLFF
. | . | TRBJ2-5 | TRBV11-3 | TGTGCCAGCAGCTTAGGCAATTGGAAACAAGAGACCCAGTACTTC | CASSLGNWKQETQYF
. | TRBD2 | TRBJ2-3 | TRBV20-1 | TGCAGTGCCTCATCGACTAGCGGGAGTACAGATACGCAGTATTTT | CSASSTSGSTDTQYF
few | . | TRBJ1-2 | TRBV12-3/TRBV12-4 | TGTGCCAGCAGCAGAATCCAGGGGAACTATGGCTACACCTTC | CASSRIQGNYGYTF
few | . | TRBJ2-7 | TRBV7-2 | TGTGCCAGCAGCTTAGAGGCCGGTTCCGAGCAGTACTTC | CASSLEAGSEQYF
few | . | TRBJ2-1 | TRBV4-3 | TGCGCCAGCAGGGCTAGCTCGGGCCCGTTGGATGAGCAGTTCTTC | CASRASSGPLDEQFF
few | . | TRBJ2-7 | TRBV7-7 | TGTGCCAGCAGCTTAGGGGAGTCCTCCTACGAGCAGTACTTC | CASSLGESSYEQYF
. | . | TRBJ1-1 | TRBV19 | TGTGCCAGTAGATGGGACGGCTTGAACACTGAAGCTTTCTTT | CASRWDGLNTEAFF
. | . | TRBJ2-1 | TRBV3-1 | TGTGCCAGCAGCCAAGATCGAGTATGGCAGAGCTCCTACAATGAGCAGTTCTTC | CASSQDRVWQSSYNEQFF
. | . | TRBJ1-6 | TRBV20-1 | TGCAGTGCTAGACGAGACCAGGGTAATTCACCCCTCCACTTT | CSARRDQGNSPLHF
. | TRBD1 | TRBJ2-5 | TRBV28 | TGTGCCAGCAGCGGGACAGCTTCCGACATTCCTTTGGCTCTAGAGACCCAGTACTTC | CASSGTASDIPLALETQYF
few | . | TRBJ2-1 | TRBV6-1 | TGTGCCAGCACCGGAGGGGGGGTACCCTACAATGAGCAGTTCTTC | CASTGGGVPYNEQFF
many | . | TRBJ2-1 | TRBV7-9 | TGTGCCAGCAGCTTAGAGGTAGACAATGAGCAGTTCTTC | CASSLEVDNEQFF
few | TRBD1 | TRBJ2-7 | TRBV6-5 | TGTGCCAGCAGTTACAATACAGGGGATGGCGAGCAGTACTTC | CASSYNTGDGEQYF
. | TRBD1 | TRBJ1-3 | TRBV15 | TGTGCCACCAGCAGAGCGCTTGGGACAGGCGACTCTGGAAACACCATATATTTT | CATSRALGTGDSGNTIYF
few | TRBD1 | TRBJ2-1 | TRBV29-1 | TGCAGCGTTGAGGGCAGGGGGCGCGGTCCAGACTTATACAATGAGCAGTTCTTC | CSVEGRGRGPDLYNEQFF
once | . | TRBJ2-7 | TRBV20-1 | TGCAGTGCGAAAAAGGACTTACCGGACTACGAGCAGTACTTC | CSAKKDLPDYEQYF
few | . | TRBJ1-2 | TRBV28 | TGTGCCAGCGGACGGCCCTATGGCTACACCTTC | CASGRPYGYTF
few | TRBD1 | TRBJ2-3 | TRBV5-1 | TGCGCCAGCAGCCCGGGACAGTCCGGAGATACGCAGTATTTT | CASSPGQSGDTQYF
many | TRBD2 | TRBJ2-1 | TRBV3-1 | TGTGCCAGCAGCCAACCTGGGACTAGCGGGAGGGTCGATTCATACAATGAGCAGTTCTTC | CASSQPGTSGRVDSYNEQFF
. | TRBD1 | TRBJ2-5 | TRBV5-6 | TGTGCCAGCAGCGTGGGACAGGGAGGGGAGACCCAGTACTTC | CASSVGQGGETQYF
. | TRBD2 | TRBJ2-5 | TRBV5-1 | TGCGCCAGCAGCACGGGAGGCCCAAGCGAGACCCAGTACTTC | CASSTGGPSETQYF
few | . | TRBJ2-2 | TRBV4-2 | TGTGCCAGCAGCCAATACCAAGCGTCCGGGGAGCTGTTTTTT | CASSQYQASGELFF
. | . | TRBJ2-7 | TRBV24-1 | TGTGCCACCAGTGCGGGAGGACAGTCCTACGAGCAGTACTTC | CATSAGGQSYEQYF
. | . | TRBJ1-5 | TRBV20-1 | TGCAGTGCTAGTCCCGGGGTCAATCAGCCCCAGCATTTT | CSASPGVNQPQHF
. | TRBD2 | TRBJ2-5 | TRBV7-2 | TGTGCCAGCAGCTTAACTAGCGGGGCAGGAGAGACCCAGTACTTC | CASSLTSGAGETQYF
. | . | TRBJ2-3 | TRBV11-2 | TGTGCCAGCAGCTTAAACAGGGATGCAGATACGCAGTATTTT | CASSLNRDADTQYF
few | TRBD1 | TRBJ1-6 | TRBV15 | TGTGCCACCAGCAGAGAGCAACAGGGGAATTCACCCCTCCACTTT | CATSREQQGNSPLHF